These 12 T cell receptor beta chains were all obtained from the same sample, sequenced in a study of blood T cell repertoires in COVID-19. TCRdb's table, derived via immunoSEQ multiplex PCR, lists solely in-frame clones and lacks some. The sample has about 160,000 clones, more than 75% seen once. Sequenced sample: peripheral blood. These receptor sequences come from a man aged 60 to 75 with active or convalescent COVID-19.

The count of this clone is one. The gene calls are TRBV12-3 or TRBV12-4 and TRBJ1-2, with TRBD1 as a possible D gene (5 bases). Trimming shortened V by 4 bases and J by 7 bases, and 7 bases separated the two germline ends. The CDR3 is 11 residues long. CDR3 DNA: TGTGCCAGCAGTTGGGGCTTTGGCTACACCTTC. Translated, it gives CASSWGFGYTF.

The chain couples TRBV5-1 to TRBJ2-3; 13 bases agree with TRBD2. Germline-derived CDR1 and CDR2 are SGHRS and YFSETQ. CDR3 length equals 18 residues. Germline trimming cut 4 bases from V and 5 bases from J; bases unmatched to any gene: 13. In DNA, the CDR3 is TGCGCCAGCAGCCGTGCCTCGGGACTAGCGGGATCGGGAGATACGCAGTATTTT. It specifies CASSRASGLAGSGDTQYF. Combining the CDR3 with reference TRBV5-1 and TRBJ2-3 gives the whole variable domain KAGVTQTPRYLIKTRGQQVTLSCSPISGHRSVSWYQQTPGQGLQFLFEYFSETQRNKGNFPGRFSGRQFSNSRSEMNVSTLELGDSALYLCASSRASGLAGSGDTQYFGPGTRLTVL.

This chain uses TRBV7-2 with TRBJ2-7; D remains unclear. Germline loops: CDR1 SGHTA, CDR2 FQGNSA. V was cut by 5 bases and J by 3 bases, with 20 bases left in between. This CDR3 contains 16 residues. DNA for the CDR3: TGTGCCAGCAGCCCACCCCCCGCAGCGAACTTCTACGAGCAGTACTTC. Amino acids: CASSPPPAANFYEQYF.

The chain joins TRBV24-1 to TRBJ2-3; 8 nucleotides align to TRBD2. Germline V gene sequence: CDR1 KGHDR, CDR2 SFDVKD. The V and J ends lost 2 bases and 1 base, in that order; junction bases with no gene match: 1. This CDR3 spans 15 amino acids. The CDR3 is CATSDSGRGTDTQYF. As DNA, the CDR3 is TGTGCCACCAGTGATTCCGGGAGGGGCACAGATACGCAGTATTTT.

The V call is TRBV19, the J call TRBJ1-4; D not certain. Germline values: CDR1 LNHDA, CDR2 SQIVND (reference sequence). Trimming removed 8 bases from V and 4 bases from J, with 14 bases in between. This CDR3 has 14 residues. CDR3 DNA sequence: TGTGCCAGTGAATCGGCACAGCTTAATGAAAAACTGTTTTTT. Translated, it gives CASESAQLNEKLFF.

V and J are TRBV6-6 and TRBJ1-5; TRBD1 aligns across 7 bases. This CDR3 spans 14 amino acids. Germline trimming cut 5 bases from V and 3 bases from J; bases unmatched to any gene: 4. The germline V gene has CDR1 MNHNY and CDR2 SVGAGI (reference sequence). The CDR3 loop reads CASSLGQNNQPQHF. DNA of the CDR3: TGTGCCAGCAGTCTGGGACAGAACAATCAGCCCCAGCATTTT.

This clone has only a few counts. The chain couples TRBV11-2 to TRBJ2-3, with D possibly matching TRBD2 (7 bases). The CDR3 sequence is 16 residues long. Germline V gene sequence: CDR1 SGHAT, CDR2 FQNNGV. Trimming left V 5 bases short and J 2 bases short, with 17 bases between. This chain's CDR3 is CASSPGRGRDTDTQYF. In nucleotides, the CDR3 is TGTGCCAGCAGCCCAGGGAGGGGGAGGGACACAGATACGCAGTATTTT. Complete variable domain (other parts from reference TRBV11-2 and TRBJ2-3): EAGVAQSPRYKIIEKRQSVAFWCNPISGHATLYWYQQILGQGPKLLIQFQNNGVVDDSQLPKDRFSAERLKGVDSTLKIQPAKLEDSAVYLCASSPGRGRDTDTQYFGPGTRLTVL.

The chain links TRBV6-5 to TRBJ1-1, with 10 bases matching TRBD1. The length of the CDR3 is 13 residues. V shed 5 bases, J shed 4 bases, and the junction held 1 base outside the gene matches. CDR1 and CDR2 (germline): MNHEY, SVGAGI. CDR3 protein: CASSRTGGTEAFF. The CDR3 DNA is TGTGCCAGCAGTAGGACAGGGGGCACTGAAGCTTTCTTT.

The gene calls are TRBV9 and TRBJ1-3; D remains ambiguous. Germline CDR1 and CDR2: SGDLS and YYNGEE. V lost 6 bases to trimming and J lost 4 bases, with 11 bases between them. This CDR3 contains 13 residues. The DNA of the CDR3 is TGTGCCAGCACTACCACTACGGGAAACACCATATATTTT. Translating gives CASTTTTGNTIYF.

The chain has TRBV19 and TRBJ1-5; 11 nucleotides line up with TRBD1. Per germline, CDR1 LNHDA and CDR2 SQIVND (reference sequence). Trimming removed 4 bases from V and 4 bases from J; junction bases left unmatched: 6. This CDR3 comprises 16 residues. For the CDR3, the DNA is TGTGCCAGTAGTAAAAACAGGGACAGGGGGAATCAGCCCCAGCATTTT. As protein: CASSKNRDRGNQPQHF. The full variable domain, with the rest looked up from reference TRBV19 and TRBJ1-5, is DGGITQSPKYLFRKEGQNVTLSCEQNLNHDAMYWYRQDPGQGLRLIYYSQIVNDFQKGDIAEGYSVSREKKESFPLTVTSAQKNPTAFYLCASSKNRDRGNQPQHFGDGTRLSIL.

DNA of the CDR3: TGTGCCAGCAGCCAACGACAGGTTTCTAACTATGGCTACACCTTC. It specifies CASSQRQVSNYGYTF. The chain links TRBV5-6 to TRBJ1-2, with D possibly being TRBD1 (6 bases). V was pared by 4 bases and J by 0 bases, with 13 bases between. The CDR3 is 15 residues long. Germline lookup yields CDR1 SGHDT and CDR2 YYEEEE.

CDR3 DNA sequence: TGTGCCAGTAGTATAGTCCCCACCTACAATGAGCAGTTCTTC. Encoded protein: CASSIVPTYNEQFF. The gene calls are TRBV19 and TRBJ2-1; D gene ambiguous. The CDR3 consists of 14 residues. From germline, CDR1 is LNHDA and CDR2 SQIVND (reference sequence). V dropped 1 base and J dropped 2 bases, with 6 bases sitting between them. Complete variable domain (other parts from reference TRBV19 and TRBJ2-1): DGGITQSPKYLFRKEGQNVTLSCEQNLNHDAMYWYRQDPGQGLRLIYYSQIVNDFQKGDIAEGYSVSREKKESFPLTVTSAQKNPTAFYLCASSIVPTYNEQFFGPGTRLTVL.